These 13 T cell receptor beta chains originate from one sample sequenced in a study of PD-L1 blockade in urothelial cancer. Time point of the sample: peripheral blood 6 weeks after treatment start. TCRdb's copy holds only in-frame clones and misses some; the assay was immunoSEQ multiplex PCR. The sample lists tens of thousands of clones; approximately 85% were seen once. The starting material was PBMCs, obtained around atezolizumab (anti-PD-L1) treatment. The source of these receptors is a man in his 70s with urothelial cancer.

V and J are TRBV7-6 and TRBJ2-7; D uncertain. Trimming took 6 bases from V and 4 from J, leaving 19 bases between them. Looked up from germline, CDR1 is SGHVS and CDR2 is FNYEAQ. The CDR3 has 15 amino acids. DNA of the CDR3: TGTGCCAGCAGTCCCACAACCGGGTCCGTTTACGAGCAGTACTTC. It translates to CASSPTTGSVYEQYF.

The chain carries TRBV6-5 and TRBJ2-7, with D unresolved. CDR3 length: 16 residues. Germline CDR1 reads MNHEY; CDR2 reads SVGAGI. The V end was cut by 0 bases, the J end by 1 base, with 13 bases between. DNA for the CDR3: TGTGCCAGCAGTTACTCGAAAACGCGCGGATCCTACGAGCAGTACTTC. Its protein is CASSYSKTRGSYEQYF.

The V and J genes are TRBV15 and TRBJ2-2; D might be TRBD2 (6 bases). The CDR3 extends over 15 amino acids. From germline, CDR1 is LNHNV and CDR2 YYDKDF (reference sequence). V dropped 3 bases and J dropped 9 bases, with 17 bases sitting between them. CDR3 loop: CATSSRTVEGRELFF. The CDR3, as DNA: TGTGCCACCAGCAGCCGGACGGTGGAGGGCCGGGAGCTGTTTTTT.

This clone was observed a single time. The chain carries TRBV18 and TRBJ1-5; 8 bases are a match to TRBD1. The CDR3 spans 16 residues. V dropped 5 bases and J dropped 3; count of bases not matched to a gene: 9. Germline V gene lookup returns CDR1 KGHSH and CDR2 LQKENI. The CDR3, as DNA: TGTGCCAGCTCAGGACAGGGTGGTAGTGACAATCAGCCCCAGCATTTT. It specifies CASSGQGGSDNQPQHF.

The chain joins TRBV30 to TRBJ1-2; 9 positions agree with TRBD1. Trimming at V came to 3 bases and at J to 4 bases, leaving 6 bases not matched to a gene. Germline CDR1 reads GTSNPN; CDR2 reads SVGIG (reference sequence). The CDR3 runs 14 residues. The CDR3 spells CAWRGTGRFYGYTF. CDR3 in DNA: TGTGCCTGGAGGGGGACAGGGCGTTTCTATGGCTACACCTTC.

The chain links TRBV30 to TRBJ1-5; D ambiguous. Per germline, CDR1 GTSNPN and CDR2 SVGIG (reference sequence). Trimming took off 2 bases at V and 6 bases at J, with 17 bases between the two ends. This CDR3 region has 15 residues. The CDR3 protein is CAWSIQATRSQPQHF. The CDR3 DNA reads TGTGCCTGGAGTATACAAGCCACTCGGAGTCAGCCCCAGCATTTT. Complete variable domain (other parts from reference TRBV30 and TRBJ1-5): SQTIHQWPATLVQPVGSPLSLECTVEGTSNPNLYWYRQAAGRGLQLLFYSVGIGQISSEVPQNLSASRPQDRQFILSSKKLLLSDSGFYLCAWSIQATRSQPQHFGDGTRLSIL.

V gene TRBV6-1 combines with J gene TRBJ1-1, with 7 nucleotides matching TRBD1. V shed 4 bases and J 1 base; nucleotides not matched to a gene: 6. Germline V gives CDR1 MNHNS, CDR2 SASEGT. The CDR3 has 15 residues. CDR3 region: CASSVEGGANTEAFF. DNA for the CDR3: TGTGCCAGCAGTGTAGAAGGGGGCGCGAACACTGAAGCTTTCTTT.

Remarks on this clone: Given the absence of the conserved phenylalanine or tryptophan at the CDR3 end, a read error is likely. The V call is TRBV2, the J call TRBJ1-2, with a possible D match to TRBD1 (6 bases). The V and J ends lost 3 bases and 11 bases respectively, with 13 bases between them. Germline V CDR1 and CDR2: SNHLY, FYNNEI. This CDR3 is built from 12 residues. CDR3 amino acids: CASSEGHRTYTL. DNA of the CDR3: TGTGCCAGCAGTGAGGGACACCGGACATACACCCTC.

Only one count was recorded for this clone. CDR3 residues: CAWSASREYGYTF. CDR3 DNA: TGTGCCTGGAGTGCTAGCCGGGAGTATGGCTACACCTTC. This chain links TRBV30 with TRBJ1-2; the D is unclear. Germline CDR1 reads GTSNPN; CDR2 reads SVGIG (reference sequence). The V gene lost 1 base and the J gene lost 5 bases, with 11 bases spanning the gap. This CDR3 has 13 amino acids.

The chain combines TRBV10-3 with TRBJ2-2, with 13 bases identical to TRBD2. The ends lost 9 bases at V and 4 bases at J; junction bases unmatched: 14. The germline CDR1 and CDR2 sequences are ENHRY and SYGVKD. The CDR3 is 18 amino acids. The CDR3 reads CAMTADQLAGGRTGELFF. The CDR3 nucleotides read TGTGCCATGACCGCAGACCAACTAGCGGGAGGGCGCACCGGGGAGCTGTTTTTT.

The rearrangement uses TRBV28 and TRBJ2-7; D might be TRBD2 (5 bases). Germline V lookup: CDR1 MDHEN, CDR2 SYDVKM. This CDR3 contains 13 residues. Trimming removed 9 bases at V and 5 bases at J, with 17 bases between. The CDR3 loop reads CASALGGFNEQYF. CDR3 in DNA: TGTGCCAGTGCTTTAGGAGGTTTCAACGAGCAGTACTTC.

This chain uses TRBV2 with TRBJ2-5, with a possible D match to TRBD2 (6 bases). Germline loops: CDR1 SNHLY, CDR2 FYNNEI. The CDR3 consists of 14 residues. Trimming stripped 7 bases from V and 3 bases from J, with 15 bases between. CDR3 region: CASNQIAVKETQYF. The CDR3 DNA follows: TGTGCCAGCAATCAGATAGCGGTAAAAGAGACCCAGTACTTC. Supplemented by reference TRBV2 and TRBJ2-5, the full variable domain reads EPEVTQTPSHQVTQMGQEVILRCVPISNHLYFYWYRQILGQKVEFLVSFYNNEISEKSEIFDDQFSVERPDGSNFTLKIRSTKLEDSAMYFCASNQIAVKETQYFGPGTRLLVL.

This sequence joins TRBV5-6 and TRBJ1-2; 8 bases line up with TRBD1. Germline V gives CDR1 SGHDT, CDR2 YYEEEE. This CDR3 is built from 13 residues. V shed 4 bases and J 6 bases; nucleotides not matched to a gene: 5. CDR3 DNA: TGTGCCAGCAGCCCAACAGGGGGTAATGGCTACACCTTC. It yields the protein CASSPTGGNGYTF.